One and the same sample provided the 21 T cell receptor beta chains below, sequenced in a study of blood T cell repertoires in COVID-19. The data were produced by immunoSEQ multiplex PCR, yet TCRdb's version contains in-frame clones alone and is incomplete. The sample contains 98,000 or so clones, over 75% of which appear only once. Sequenced material: peripheral blood. Source of these receptors: a woman aged 70-85 years with acute or convalescent COVID-19.

This clone came up a few times. The chain combines TRBV12-3 or TRBV12-4 with TRBJ1-5; possibly TRBD1 for D (6 bases). Trimming removed 4 bases at V and 5 bases at J, with 6 bases between. The CDR3 runs to 12 residues. The CDR3, as DNA: TGTGCCAGCAGTTCAGGGGATCAGCCCCAGCATTTT. Amino acids: CASSSGDQPQHF.

The chain combines TRBV19 with TRBJ1-5; TRBD1 matches 9 bases. The CDR3 spans 15 residues. Trimming removed 6 bases from V and 7 bases from J; junction bases left unmatched: 10. Germline V lookup: CDR1 LNHDA, CDR2 SQIVND (reference sequence). CDR3 in amino acids: CASRPGGTGSQPQHF. In DNA form, the CDR3 reads TGTGCCAGTAGACCCGGTGGGACAGGGAGCCAGCCCCAGCATTTT.

This sequence joins TRBV28 and TRBJ1-1, with D unresolved. The CDR3 consists of 12 residues. V lost 7 bases and J lost 1, with 7 bases in between. The germline V gene encodes CDR1 MDHEN and CDR2 SYDVKM. The CDR3 loop is CASIHKNTEAFF. The CDR3 DNA is TGTGCCAGCATACATAAGAACACTGAAGCTTTCTTT.

The gene calls are TRBV10-3 and TRBJ1-2; D perhaps matches TRBD1 (6 bases). The CDR3 runs 12 residues. Germline-derived CDR1 and CDR2 are ENHRY and SYGVKD. V shed 6 bases and J shed 4 bases, with 9 bases lying between them. The CDR3 sequence is CAIRTGPYGYTF. CDR3 in DNA: TGTGCCATCAGGACAGGCCCCTATGGCTACACCTTC.

The rearrangement joins TRBV6-5 to TRBJ2-2; TRBD1 aligns across 8 bases. Germline V gene lookup returns CDR1 MNHEY and CDR2 SVGAGI. CDR3 length: 14 residues. Trimming cost V 5 bases and J 7 bases; bases outside gene matches: 6. CDR3 loop: CASSPVGQVGELFF. CDR3 in DNA: TGTGCCAGCAGTCCTGTGGGACAGGTCGGGGAGCTGTTTTTT.

V gene TRBV7-9 combines with J gene TRBJ1-2, with D tentatively TRBD1 (6 bases). The CDR3 spans 15 residues. Germline CDR1 reads SEHNR; CDR2 reads FQNEAQ (reference sequence). Trimming took off 5 bases at V and 6 bases at J, with 19 bases between the two ends. The chain's CDR3 is CASSPGDHLFDGYTF. The CDR3 bases are TGTGCCAGCAGCCCAGGGGACCATTTATTCGATGGCTACACCTTC.

The rearrangement joins TRBV28 to TRBJ2-5, with TRBD1 identical over 10 bases. This CDR3 has 14 amino acids. The junction had 3 bases not matched to a gene; V was cut back by 2 bases and J by 6 bases. Germline V gene sequence: CDR1 MDHEN, CDR2 SYDVKM. The CDR3 spells CASSLGTGEQTQYF. The CDR3 coding sequence is TGTGCCAGCAGTTTAGGGACAGGGGAACAGACCCAGTACTTC. Full variable domain (remainder filled in from reference TRBV28 and TRBJ2-5): DVKVTQSSRYLVKRTGEKVFLECVQDMDHENMFWYRQDPGLGLRLIYFSYDVKMKEKGDIPEGYSVSREKKERFSLILESASTNQTSMYLCASSLGTGEQTQYFGPGTRLLVL.

The J gene is TRBJ2-3, the V gene TRBV28, with TRBD2 matching 15 bases. Germline lookup yields CDR1 MDHEN and CDR2 SYDVKM. The CDR3 runs 14 residues. Trimming took 5 bases from V and 14 from J; bases not matched to a gene: 8. CDR3 in DNA: TGTGCCAGCAGTCCTCGGACTAGCGGGGGGGTTTGGTATTTT. Translation: CASSPRTSGGVWYF. The variable domain in full, with the rest retrieved from reference TRBV28 and TRBJ2-3, is DVKVTQSSRYLVKRTGEKVFLECVQDMDHENMFWYRQDPGLGLRLIYFSYDVKMKEKGDIPEGYSVSREKKERFSLILESASTNQTSMYLCASSPRTSGGVWYFGPGTRLTVL.

The V and J genes are TRBV24-1 and TRBJ2-7; D not certain. The CDR3 consists of 13 residues. CDR1 KGHDR and CDR2 SFDVKD come from the germline V gene. Trimming cost V 4 bases and J 0 bases, with 6 bases left between them. The CDR3 loop reads CATSDRFSYEQYF. CDR3 sequence (DNA): TGTGCCACCAGTGACAGGTTCTCCTACGAGCAGTACTTC.

The chain couples TRBV18 to TRBJ2-2; no definite D call. The V end lost 3 bases, the J end lost 0 bases, and 11 bases lay between the germline ends. Per the germline V gene, CDR1 is KGHSH and CDR2 is LQKENI. The CDR3 length is 16 residues. CDR3 region: CASSPNSRANTGELFF. CDR3 nucleotides: TGTGCCAGCTCACCTAACAGCCGCGCGAACACCGGGGAGCTGTTTTTT.

This clone was found a few times. One end of the junction fails to match germline, which may point to a read error. This chain uses TRBV3-1 (or the pseudogene TRBV3-2) with TRBJ1-1; 7 bases line up with TRBD1. Germline loops: CDR1 LGHDT, CDR2 YNNKEL (reference sequence). The length of the CDR3 is 14 residues. The CDR3: CASSKDRVNTEAFF. DNA of the CDR3: TGTGCCAGCAGCAAAGACAGGGTGAACACTGAAGCTTTCTTT.

The chain has TRBV14 and TRBJ1-3; 9 positions match TRBD1. Germline CDR1 reads SGHDN; CDR2 reads FVKESK. The CDR3 has 18 amino acids. V lost 0 bases to trimming and J lost 0 bases; unmatched junction nucleotides: 6. This chain's CDR3 is CASSQDWGQGTSGNTIYF. The CDR3 nucleotides read TGTGCCAGCAGCCAAGATTGGGGACAGGGAACCTCTGGAAACACCATATATTTT.

V usage is TRBV5-4 and J usage is TRBJ2-5, with 10 nucleotides matching TRBD1. The CDR3 contains 15 residues. The trim removed 4 bases at V and 2 bases at J, leaving 5 bases unmatched. The V gene's germline CDR1 is SGHNT and CDR2 YYREEE (reference sequence). CDR3 coding DNA: TGTGCCAGCAGCACGGGACAGGGGAGACAAGAGACCCAGTACTTC. It yields the protein CASSTGQGRQETQYF.

This chain uses TRBV2 with TRBJ2-3; possible D gene TRBD1, 6 bases. Trimming cost V 5 bases and J 0 bases, with 12 bases left between them. The CDR3 has 15 residues. Germline V gene sequence: CDR1 SNHLY, CDR2 FYNNEI. CDR3: CASSLQGLSTDTQYF. Written as DNA, the CDR3 is TGTGCCAGCAGTCTACAGGGATTGAGCACAGATACGCAGTATTTT.

The chain has TRBV5-4 and TRBJ1-2; 9 bases agree with TRBD1. Germline trimming cut 6 bases from V and 2 bases from J; bases unmatched to any gene: 8. From germline, CDR1 is SGHNT and CDR2 YYREEE (reference sequence). The CDR3 loop spans 15 amino acids. The CDR3 nucleotides are TGTGCCAGCATCCGGGACAGGGCTAAAAACTATGGCTACACCTTC. Its translation: CASIRDRAKNYGYTF.

The rearrangement links TRBV3-1 (or the pseudogene TRBV3-2) to TRBJ1-2; D is ambiguous. From germline, CDR1 is LGHDT and CDR2 YNNKEL (reference sequence). The V end was cut by 1 base, the J end by 8 bases, with 8 bases between. The CDR3 has 12 amino acids. The chain's CDR3 is CASSQVYSGYTF. The CDR3 coding sequence is TGTGCCAGCAGCCAAGTCTACTCCGGCTACACCTTC.

This clone was found a few times. The chain recombines TRBV3-1 (or the pseudogene TRBV3-2) with TRBJ2-2; 7 positions match TRBD2. Germline CDR1 reads LGHDT; CDR2 reads YNNKEL (reference sequence). This CDR3 region has 18 residues. V trimming: 2 bases; J trimming: 2 bases; junction bases outside the gene matches: 11. CDR3: CASSQRPGTNLNTGELFF. CDR3 sequence (DNA): TGTGCCAGCAGCCAACGTCCCGGGACTAACTTAAACACCGGGGAGCTGTTTTTT.

This rearrangement joins TRBV10-1 to TRBJ1-5, with a possible D match to TRBD1 (5 bases). The germline gives CDR1 WNHNN, CDR2 SYGVQD (reference sequence). The germline V and J ends were trimmed by 7 bases and 2 bases, with 18 bases remaining between them. The CDR3 has 16 amino acids. The CDR3 loop reads CASKTGRPGGNQPQHF. The CDR3 DNA sequence: TGCGCCAGCAAAACTGGGAGGCCGGGGGGCAATCAGCCCCAGCATTTT.

The chain is built from TRBV3-1 (or the pseudogene TRBV3-2) and TRBJ2-7, with TRBD1 identical over 7 bases. Trimming cost V 5 bases and J 8 bases; bases outside gene matches: 6. The CDR3 spans 12 residues. The germline V gene encodes CDR1 LGHDT and CDR2 YNNKEL (reference sequence). CDR3 in DNA: TGTGCCAGCAGCACTAGACAGGGTAAGCAGTACTTC. Amino acid sequence: CASSTRQGKQYF.

The J gene is TRBJ2-7, the V gene TRBV28; perhaps TRBD2 as D (7 bases). This CDR3 has 16 residues. The V gene's germline CDR1 is MDHEN and CDR2 SYDVKM. Trimming removed 6 bases from V and 0 bases from J, with 18 bases in between. The CDR3 here is CASSDAGALLSYEQYF. The CDR3 nucleotides are TGTGCCAGCAGCGACGCGGGGGCCCTACTCTCCTACGAGCAGTACTTC.

V gene TRBV7-9 combines with J gene TRBJ1-6; D possibly corresponds to TRBD1 (5 bases). Germline V gene lookup returns CDR1 SEHNR and CDR2 FQNEAQ (reference sequence). Trimming left V 5 bases short and J 6 bases short, with 20 bases between. This CDR3 comprises 17 residues. In nucleotides, the CDR3 is TGTGCCAGCAGCCTAACCGGGCCCGTCAGGGCTAATTCACCCCTCCACTTT. It specifies CASSLTGPVRANSPLHF.